By sample share, the clone carrying this TCR beta chain is large. The germline V gene encodes CDR1 GTSNPN and CDR2 SVGIG (reference sequence). The CDR3 is 13 residues long. V gave up 2 bases and J gave up 1 base, with 8 bases separating them. The method was immunoSEQ multiplex PCR; TCRdb's version includes in-frame clones alone and lacks a portion of them. The data contain about 15,000 clones, approximately 91% of them singletons. This entry comes from a study of chemoradiotherapy in HPV16-positive cancers. This TCR derives from a human donor with HPV-associated anogenital cancer. The chain employs TRBV30 and TRBJ1-1, with D perhaps TRBD1 (5 bases). The sequencing used blood, collected from a patient who underwent chemoradiotherapy. This chain's CDR3 is CAWSLGENTEAFF. DNA for the CDR3: TGTGCCTGGAGTTTGGGGGAGAACACTGAAGCTTTCTTT.